Presented here are 22 T cell receptor beta chains from one specimen sequenced in a study of early T cells in non-severe SARS-CoV-2 infection. TCRdb recomputed calls from the 5' RACE reads with MiXCR, one row per CDR3 protein. The sample has around 56,000 distinct CDR3 sequences, about 13% seen once; the top ten hold roughly 9.3%. The source was whole blood, collected at baseline. All receptors derive from an adult who was a healthcare worker with PCR-confirmed SARS-CoV-2 infection or an uninfected control (not recorded which).

This clonotype was seen a few times. V and J are TRBV12-3 or TRBV12-4 and TRBJ1-1; D might be TRBD1 (6 bases). The CDR3 contains 15 residues. The V end lost 5 bases, the J end lost 1 base, and 14 bases lay between the germline ends. CDR3 DNA: TGTGCCAGCAGTCTATCAGGGGTCACGAACACTGAAGCTTTCTTT. It is translated as CASSLSGVTNTEAFF.

In its sample, this clonotype was seen a few times. This chain links TRBV20-1 with TRBJ2-5; TRBD2 matches 8 bases. Germline assignment: CDR1 DFQATT and CDR2 SNEGSKA (reference sequence). CDR3 size: 13 residues. J was trimmed by 5 bases and V by 7 bases; bases with no gene match: 9. The DNA of the CDR3 is TGCAGTGATCCAAGCGGGAGTGGTGAGACCCAGTACTTC. Translation gives CSDPSGSGETQYF.

This chain connects TRBV2 to TRBJ2-2; D is perhaps TRBD2 (5 bases). Germline values: CDR1 SNHLY, CDR2 FYNNEI. Trimming removed 8 bases at V and 9 bases at J, with 10 bases between. This CDR3 is 11 amino acids long. The CDR3 DNA sequence: TGTGCCAGCTTTGCCGGGAGGGAGCTGTTTTTT. Protein: CASFAGRELFF.

This clonotype turned up a few times. J is TRBJ2-1 and V is TRBV20-1; 12 nucleotides match TRBD1. CDR1 and CDR2 (germline): DFQATT, SNEGSKA (reference sequence). With 4 bases clipped from V and 10 bases from J, the junction kept 17 bases outside the gene matches. The CDR3 spans 17 residues. The CDR3 protein is CSATRGIVGTGGGEQFF. In DNA, the CDR3 is TGCAGTGCTACCCGAGGGATTGTTGGGACAGGGGGCGGCGAGCAGTTCTTC.

The chain uses TRBV19 and TRBJ2-1; D possibly corresponds to TRBD1 (6 bases). V was trimmed by 4 bases and J by 6 bases, leaving 16 bases between them. Per the germline V gene, CDR1 is LNHDA and CDR2 is SQIVND (reference sequence). The CDR3 has 15 amino acids. The CDR3 protein is CASSTGTTLSNEQFF. The CDR3 DNA sequence: TGTGCCAGTAGTACCGGGACAACCCTTTCCAATGAGCAGTTCTTC.

The CDR3 sequence: CASSTGRDSSYEQYF. In nucleotides, the CDR3 is TGTGCCAGCAGTACTGGGCGGGATAGCTCCTACGAGCAGTACTTC. The chain has TRBV6-2 or TRBV6-3 and TRBJ2-7; tentatively, D is TRBD2 (6 bases). V lost 5 bases and J lost 0, with 14 bases in between. Germline CDR1 MNHEY, CDR2 SVGEGT. The CDR3 is made up of 15 amino acids.

This clonotype has a handful of counts. This CDR3 fails to terminate in the conserved phenylalanine or tryptophan, so it likely reflects a read error. This chain joins TRBV7-9 and TRBJ2-3; D gene unclear. The V end was cut by 3 bases, the J end by 2 bases, with 9 bases between. This CDR3 spans 14 amino acids. CDR1 is SEHNR, CDR2 FQNEAQ, per germline (reference sequence). The CDR3 bases are TGTGCCAGCAGCTTCGCCGGGTCCACAGATACGCAGTATCTT. Its translation: CASSFAGSTDTQYL.

This clonotype was observed many times. The chain links TRBV4-2 to TRBJ2-7, with TRBD2 matching 14 bases. J lost 2 bases, V lost 0 bases, and 9 bases had no gene match. The CDR3 spans 19 residues. CDR1 is LGHNA and CDR2 is YNFKEQ in the germline V gene. Here the CDR3 DNA reads TGTGCCAGCAGCCAAGATGTAGTCGGGACTAGCGGGAGAGCCTACGAGCAGTACTTC. It yields the protein CASSQDVVGTSGRAYEQYF.

This clonotype was recorded many times. The chain joins TRBV12-3 or TRBV12-4 to TRBJ1-6; 9 nucleotides align to TRBD1. This CDR3 region has 15 residues. With V trimmed by 5 bases and J by 9 bases, 8 bases remained unmatched. For the CDR3, the DNA is TGTGCCAGCAGTCCCGGGACAGGGCGGAGTTCACCCCTCCACTTT. Translation: CASSPGTGRSSPLHF.

The rearrangement uses TRBV27 and TRBJ2-3; D is perhaps TRBD1 or TRBD2 (5 bases each). V lost 2 bases to trimming and J lost 1 base, with 16 bases between them. The CDR3 contains 17 residues. Germline V CDR1 and CDR2: MNHEY, SMNVEV (reference sequence). CDR3 DNA: TGTGCCAGCAGTTTAGAGGGCAGGGCTACTCGCACAGATACGCAGTATTTT. Translated: CASSLEGRATRTDTQYF.

This clonotype was seen ten or more times. This chain joins TRBV6-2 or TRBV6-3 and TRBJ2-1; 9 bases are shared with TRBD1. With V trimmed by 4 bases and J by 15 bases, 10 bases remained unmatched. Germline V lookup: CDR1 MNHEY, CDR2 SVGEGT. The CDR3 totals 13 residues. CDR3 in DNA: TGTGCCAGCAGTTTCCCCCGGACAGGGGATGCGTTCTTC. Its translation: CASSFPRTGDAFF.

In this sample, this clonotype turned up a few times. The V and J genes are TRBV9 and TRBJ2-5; weak D call: TRBD2 (5 bases). Trimming took off 1 base at V and 5 bases at J, with 12 bases between the two ends. The CDR3 runs 14 residues. Germline loops: CDR1 SGDLS, CDR2 YYNGEE. This chain's CDR3 is CASSVTGVGETQYF. The CDR3 DNA reads TGTGCCAGCAGCGTAACCGGGGTCGGGGAGACCCAGTACTTC.

The V gene is TRBV3-1, the J gene TRBJ1-2, with D hard to call. Germline V lookup: CDR1 LGHDT, CDR2 YNNKEL (reference sequence). This CDR3 region has 14 residues. V lost 4 bases and J 5 bases, leaving 14 bases between the germline ends. This chain's CDR3 is CASSPRGRLYGYTF. For the CDR3, the DNA is TGTGCCAGCAGCCCCCGCGGCAGGCTTTATGGCTACACCTTC.

This chain uses TRBV7-3 with TRBJ2-1; no reliable D call. V was clipped by 5 bases and J by 3 bases, with 11 bases between them. The CDR3 sequence is 14 residues long. Germline loops: CDR1 SGHTA, CDR2 FQGTGA. The CDR3 DNA reads as TGTGCCAGCAGCCCTAGGGTCGGCTACAATGAGCAGTTCTTC. Protein sequence: CASSPRVGYNEQFF. The full variable domain, completed using reference TRBV7-3 and TRBJ2-1, is GAGVSQTPSNKVTEKGKYVELRCDPISGHTALYWYRQSLGQGPEFLIYFQGTGAADDSGLPNDRFFAVRPEGSVSTLKIQRTERGDSAVYLCASSPRVGYNEQFFGPGTRLTVL.

This clonotype was observed once. The CDR3 reads CASSSSITDTQYF. The CDR3 DNA sequence: TGTGCCAGCAGTTCGTCCATCACAGATACGCAGTATTTT. The chain has TRBV28 and TRBJ2-3; D not certain. The germline V gene has CDR1 MDHEN and CDR2 SYDVKM. V lost 4 bases to trimming and J lost 2 bases, with 7 bases between them. The CDR3 is 13 residues long.

The chain carries TRBV21-1 and TRBJ1-1; the table names TRBD1, a call not compared with the DNA. TRBV21-1 is recorded as a pseudogene. CDR3 size: 17 residues. CDR3 nucleotides: TGTGCCAGAGACATCCCAATTACTCGAGGGGATAACACTGAAGCTTTCTTT. Protein sequence: CARDIPITRGDNTEAFF.

A few counts support this clonotype. The chain uses TRBV12-5 and TRBJ2-2, with TRBD2 matching over 11 bases. V lost 5 bases to trimming and J lost 1 base; unmatched junction nucleotides: 6. In germline, CDR1 is LGHNT, CDR2 FRNRAP. This CDR3 is 17 amino acids long. DNA of the CDR3: TGTGCTAGTGGTCCGGGACTAGCGGTTCGGAACACCGGGGAGCTGTTTTTT. As protein: CASGPGLAVRNTGELFF.

At least ten counts were recorded for this clonotype. The chain couples TRBV7-2 to TRBJ2-5, with D possibly being TRBD1 (5 bases). The length of the CDR3 is 13 residues. Looked up from germline, CDR1 is SGHTA and CDR2 is FQGNSA. V dropped 1 base and J dropped 4 bases, with 7 bases sitting between them. The CDR3 DNA reads TGTGCCAGCAGCTTAGGGCAGGGAGAGACCCAGTACTTC. As protein: CASSLGQGETQYF.

Ten or more counts support this clonotype. This chain connects TRBV2 to TRBJ2-1, with D possibly being TRBD1 (5 bases). The CDR3 runs 12 residues. Trimming cost V 6 bases and J 2 bases, with 5 bases left between them. Germline loops: CDR1 SNHLY, CDR2 FYNNEI. The CDR3 loop reads CASRTAYNEQFF. The CDR3 DNA reads as TGTGCCAGCAGGACAGCCTACAATGAGCAGTTCTTC.

V is TRBV24-1 and J is TRBJ2-7, with 8 bases lining up with TRBD1. J was trimmed by 7 bases and V by 9 bases; bases with no gene match: 10. CDR1 and CDR2 from the germline V gene are KGHDR and SFDVKD. The CDR3 loop spans 13 amino acids. CDR3 DNA: TGTGCCACCCGGGACAGGAGATTGGGGGAGCAGTACTTC. Its protein product is CATRDRRLGEQYF.

In its sample, this clonotype was seen many times. This chain uses TRBV9 with TRBJ2-2; TRBD1 might be the D (5 bases). Germline V gene lookup returns CDR1 SGDLS and CDR2 YYNGEE. The V end was cut by 0 bases, the J end by 6 bases, with 9 bases between. The CDR3 consists of 14 residues. CDR3 in amino acids: CASSVVQGAGELFF. In DNA, the CDR3 is TGTGCCAGCAGCGTAGTACAAGGGGCCGGGGAGCTGTTTTTT.

CDR3 in DNA: TGTGCCAGCAGGGAACAGGACCTGGGCAATCAGCCCCAGCATTTT. Translating it yields CASREQDLGNQPQHF. The chain joins TRBV2 to TRBJ1-5; tentatively, D is TRBD1 (5 bases). Trimming removed 6 bases at V and 2 bases at J, with 14 bases between. Germline V gives CDR1 SNHLY, CDR2 FYNNEI. This CDR3 contains 15 residues. The full variable domain, rest sourced from reference TRBV2 and TRBJ1-5, is EPEVTQTPSHQVTQMGQEVILRCVPISNHLYFYWYRQILGQKVEFLVSFYNNEISEKSEIFDDQFSVERPDGSNFTLKIRSTKLEDSAMYFCASREQDLGNQPQHFGDGTRLSIL.